A selection of T cell receptor beta chains follows, all from one sample in a study of early T cells in non-severe SARS-CoV-2 infection. TCRdb ran MiXCR on the 5' RACE reads and lists one entry per CDR3 protein. Counted here are 37,000 or so distinct CDR3 sequences, roughly 6% occurring once; the ten biggest clones make up more than 4.5%. Sequenced input: whole blood. The receptors were sampled from an adult who was a healthcare worker with PCR-confirmed SARS-CoV-2 infection or an uninfected control (not recorded which). CDR3s leave out the opening cysteine and the closing phenylalanine or tryptophan. Each record gives: V gene, CDR3 protein.

V: TRBV2
CDR3: ASSAFHEQF

V: TRBV20-1
CDR3: SVRQPGRTHYGYT

V: TRBV19
CDR3: ASMDLFSGNTIY

V: TRBV5-1
CDR3: ASSLVPGVAYNEQF

V: TRBV11-2
CDR3: ASSGMTGAIWTQY

V: TRBV20-1
CDR3: SVSVGTRREQY

V: TRBV10-3
CDR3: AIRAGEHYEQY

V: TRBV10-3
CDR3: ATAARTGVEAGGYT

V: TRBV20-1
CDR3: SARGANADTQY

V: TRBV19
CDR3: ASSQGNQPQH

V: TRBV6-2/TRBV6-3
CDR3: ASRDFNEQF

V: TRBV2
CDR3: ASSEIGLPQF

V: TRBV7-9
CDR3: ASSPPMNTEAF